Following are 20 T cell receptor beta chains from one sample sequenced in a study of T cells in Graves' hyperthyroidism and ophthalmopathy. There were TCR beta CDR3 regions amplified from RNA transcripts. A first-round RT-PCR of the TCR CDR3 used the HTBI primer set. TCRdb reprocessed the multiplex PCR reads with MiXCR, giving one entry per CDR3 protein. The sample includes hundreds of thousands of distinct CDR3 sequences, roughly 15% of them seen just once. The sample comprised blood. These receptor sequences come from a woman aged 40 to 50 with Graves' ophthalmopathy.

This clonotype was seen repeatedly, ten times or more. V gene TRBV25-1 combines with J gene TRBJ2-7, with 12 bases identical to TRBD1. CDR1 is MGHDK and CDR2 is SYGVNS in the germline V gene. V lost 3 bases to trimming and J lost 5 bases; unmatched junction nucleotides: 14. The CDR3 has 18 residues. In DNA, the CDR3 is TGTGCCAGCAGTGACCCCGGGACAGGGGGCGCCGGGTCTAACGAGCAGTACTTC. It encodes CASSDPGTGGAGSNEQYF.

Only a few counts were recorded for this clonotype. The chain couples TRBV4-2 to TRBJ1-3, with unresolved D. This CDR3 comprises 17 residues. The germline V gene encodes CDR1 LGHNA and CDR2 YNFKEQ. V lost 4 bases, J lost 2 bases, and 18 bases lay in between. This CDR3 is CASSPQVLWSTGNTIYF. The CDR3 DNA sequence: TGTGCCAGCAGCCCCCAGGTGTTGTGGAGCACTGGAAACACCATATATTTT.

This clonotype occurred many times. V gene TRBV29-1 combines with J gene TRBJ1-2; D not certain. Deletions cut 7 bases from V and 4 bases from J, with 13 bases between. The germline gives CDR1 SQVTM, CDR2 ANQGSEA. The CDR3 has 12 residues. CDR3 sequence reads: CSALWPTYGYTF. The CDR3 DNA reads TGCAGCGCCCTATGGCCAACCTATGGCTACACCTTC.

The chain links TRBV6-2 or TRBV6-3 to TRBJ1-5; 7 positions agree with TRBD1. Trimming cost V 4 bases and J 4 bases; bases outside gene matches: 7. CDR1 MNHEY and CDR2 SVGEGT come from the germline V gene. The CDR3 sequence is 15 residues long. In nucleotides, the CDR3 is TGTGCCAGCAGTTGGCAGGGGGAATCAAATCAGCCCCAGCATTTT. Protein sequence: CASSWQGESNQPQHF.

This clonotype was found many times. The gene calls are TRBV28 and TRBJ2-4; D perhaps matches TRBD1 (6 bases). CDR1 is MDHEN, CDR2 SYDVKM, per germline. CDR3 length: 16 residues. The germline V and J ends were trimmed by 7 bases and 2 bases, with 18 bases remaining between them. The CDR3 bases are TGTGCCAGCACCTCTCTGATACAGGGAACCAAAAACATTCAGTACTTC. It encodes CASTSLIQGTKNIQYF.

This clonotype came up many times. The V and J genes are TRBV14 and TRBJ2-7, with D hard to call. The germline V gene has CDR1 SGHDN and CDR2 FVKESK. Trimming left V 1 base short and J 3 bases short, with 13 bases between. The CDR3 length is 15 residues. CDR3 loop: CASSQGPELVYEQYF. DNA of the CDR3: TGTGCCAGCAGCCAAGGTCCGGAGCTGGTCTACGAGCAGTACTTC.

This clonotype was detected ten times or more. The CDR3: CSARLPSGYTEAFF. CDR3 DNA: TGCAGTGCTAGACTACCATCGGGATACACTGAAGCTTTCTTT. This chain joins TRBV20-1 and TRBJ1-1; D not resolved. The CDR3 contains 14 residues. V was trimmed by 2 bases and J by 3 bases, leaving 13 bases between them. Germline values: CDR1 DFQATT, CDR2 SNEGSKA (reference sequence).

This clonotype was recorded at least ten times. This rearrangement joins TRBV28 to TRBJ1-5; 7 positions match TRBD1. The CDR3 consists of 16 residues. Unmatched junction bases numbered 7, after V lost 5 bases and J lost 0 bases. Germline assignment: CDR1 MDHEN and CDR2 SYDVKM. CDR3 sequence: CASSLQGVYSNQPQHF. The CDR3 DNA reads TGTGCCAGCAGTCTTCAGGGGGTGTATAGCAATCAGCCCCAGCATTTT.

The V call is TRBV5-6, the J call TRBJ1-1, with no clear D. Per the germline V gene, CDR1 is SGHDT and CDR2 is YYEEEE. This CDR3 spans 14 amino acids. Trimming removed 4 bases from V and 3 bases from J, with 13 bases in between. CDR3: CASSPDGVHTEAFF. Here the CDR3 DNA reads TGTGCCAGCAGCCCCGACGGGGTCCACACTGAAGCTTTCTTT.

This clonotype has only a few counts. The chain joins TRBV7-8 to TRBJ2-5; no clear D. V was shortened by 2 bases and J by 2 bases, with 21 bases between the two germline ends. Germline assignment: CDR1 SGHVS and CDR2 FQNEAQ. The CDR3 totals 18 residues. CDR3 amino acids: CASSLMVELSVGQETQYF. CDR3 DNA: TGTGCCAGCAGCTTAATGGTAGAGTTGAGCGTCGGTCAAGAGACCCAGTACTTC. Full variable domain (remainder filled in from reference TRBV7-8 and TRBJ2-5): GAGVSQSPRYKVAKRGQDVALRCDPISGHVSLFWYQQALGQGPEFLTYFQNEAQLDKSGLPSDRFFAERPEGSVSTLKIQRTQQEDSAVYLCASSLMVELSVGQETQYFGPGTRLLVL.

The chain has TRBV3-1 and TRBJ2-6, with 16 bases identical to TRBD2. This CDR3 has 20 residues. The V and J ends lost 3 bases and 4 bases, in that order; junction bases with no gene match: 9. Germline CDR1 and CDR2: LGHDT and YNNKEL (reference sequence). The CDR3 sequence: CASSQGLAGGSGGGANVLTF. In DNA form, the CDR3 reads TGTGCCAGCAGCCAGGGACTAGCGGGAGGGTCAGGGGGAGGGGCCAACGTCCTGACTTTC.

This clonotype has a count of ten or more. J is TRBJ2-2 and V is TRBV11-2; D is possibly TRBD2 (6 bases). CDR1 is SGHAT, CDR2 FQNNGV, per germline. This CDR3 comprises 16 residues. V shed 5 bases and J shed 1 base, with 14 bases lying between them. CDR3 sequence reads: CASSPWRDRNTGELFF. DNA for the CDR3: TGTGCCAGCAGCCCTTGGCGGGACCGGAACACCGGGGAGCTGTTTTTT.

This clonotype was seen repeatedly, ten times or more. The chain has TRBV12-3 or TRBV12-4 and TRBJ2-7, with D possibly being TRBD1 (6 bases). The CDR3 is 14 amino acids. Between the trimmed V and J ends, which lost 6 bases and 3 bases, there was a span of 15 bases. The CDR3 sequence is CASRFGGANYEQYF. In nucleotides, the CDR3 is TGTGCCAGCAGGTTTGGGGGCGCTAACTACGAGCAGTACTTC.

This clonotype was counted between two and nine times. At one of its ends the junction is not consistent with the germline gene, which may arise from a read error. This sequence joins TRBV12-3 or TRBV12-4 and TRBJ1-1; 7 bases line up with TRBD1. The CDR3 totals 14 residues. CDR3 bases: TGTGCCGGCAGCTGGACAGGAGCTAACACTGAAGCTTTCTTT. It specifies CAGSWTGANTEAFF.

This clonotype was found many times. The rearrangement uses TRBV10-3 and TRBJ1-1; the D is unclear. CDR3 length: 15 residues. With 0 bases removed from V and 0 bases from J, the gap between germline ends came to 8 bases. Germline CDR1 is ENHRY and CDR2 is SYGVKD. The chain's CDR3 is CAISESRTLNTEAFF. In DNA, the CDR3 is TGTGCCATCAGTGAGTCCCGTACTTTGAACACTGAAGCTTTCTTT.

CDR3: CASSLQFLGVETQYF. The CDR3 region has the DNA TGTGCCAGCAGTTTACAGTTCCTGGGCGTTGAGACCCAGTACTTC. The chain links TRBV27 to TRBJ2-5; D is unclear. Germline V gene sequence: CDR1 MNHEY, CDR2 SMNVEV (reference sequence). The CDR3 is 15 residues long. V was cut by 2 bases and J by 5 bases, with 15 bases left in between.

This chain connects TRBV4-1 to TRBJ2-1, with 7 bases lining up with TRBD2. CDR1 and CDR2 (germline): MGHRA, YSYEKL. This CDR3 region has 17 residues. V lost 0 bases, J lost 3 bases, and 8 bases stayed unmatched. The CDR3 bases are TGCGCCAGCAGCCAAGATGGGGCGGGAGTCTTCTACAATGAGCAGTTCTTC. Translating gives CASSQDGAGVFYNEQFF.

Ten or more counts support this clonotype. The chain links TRBV30 to TRBJ2-5, with D possibly being TRBD1 (6 bases). CDR1 is GTSNPN and CDR2 is SVGIG in the germline V gene (reference sequence). Between the trimmed V and J ends, which lost 2 bases and 5 bases, there was a span of 18 bases. The CDR3 has 15 residues. The CDR3 loop is CAWSPQPGVRETQYF. The CDR3 DNA sequence: TGTGCCTGGAGTCCTCAGCCAGGGGTTAGGGAGACCCAGTACTTC.

Ten or more counts support this clonotype. V and J are TRBV12-3 or TRBV12-4 and TRBJ1-2; 9 bases agree with TRBD1. CDR3 length: 15 residues. The V segment lost 6 bases and the J segment 3 bases; nucleotides outside the gene matches: 8. This CDR3 is CASRRSGTGHYGYTF. The DNA of the CDR3 is TGTGCCAGCAGACGCTCCGGGACAGGGCACTATGGCTACACCTTC.

The rearrangement links TRBV12-3 or TRBV12-4 to TRBJ1-5, with 9 bases identical to TRBD1. V shed 7 bases, J shed 7 bases, and the junction held 8 bases outside the gene matches. This CDR3 contains 14 residues. In DNA form, the CDR3 reads TGTGCCAGCAAGCGGGACAGGGTGTCACAGCCCCAGCATTTT. This translates into CASKRDRVSQPQHF.